This T cell receptor beta chain was sequenced for a study of Ad26.COV2.S vaccination and SARS-CoV-2 variants. Treatment given: some 20 received Ad26.COV2.S at low or high dose, single or two shots; 5 received placebo; per-sample allocation not given. Samples came from day 63 after the first vaccine or placebo injection. Based in Boston, the donor was an adult of 18-55 years. Expression of Wuhan-strain SARS-CoV-2 spike came from the Ad26 vector that formed the vaccine. Study results and caveats: Relative to placebo recipients, vaccine recipients exhibited elevated spike-specific TCR breadth.

With respect to this clone: Its specificity is not known.

With 3 bases removed from V and 5 bases from J, the gap between germline ends came to 14 bases. CDR3 length: 14 amino acids. Germline lookup yields CDR1 SGDLS and CDR2 YYNGEE. The repertoire was sequenced with immunoSEQ multiplex PCR; TCRdb's copy has only in-frame clones and lacks some. Of 250,000 or so clones in the sample, approximately 90% were seen once. Sequenced material: peripheral blood, taken in a trial of Ad26.COV2.S vaccine versus placebo. J is TRBJ2-5 and V is TRBV9; D might be TRBD1 (6 bases). This sequence originates from a person between 18 and 65 years old who received the Ad26.COV2.S COVID-19 vaccine or a placebo. CDR3 in amino acids: CASSGHRDQETQYF. CDR3 coding DNA: TGTGCCAGCAGCGGCCACAGGGATCAGGAGACCCAGTACTTC.